This T cell receptor (beta chain) stems from a study of Graves' ophthalmopathy and Graves' hyperthyroidism. This clonotype was found many times. Each diagnosis was determined on the basis of clinical symptoms, serum thyroxine, TRAb, thyroid ultrasound and orbital computed tomography. This CDR3 spans 16 amino acids. V lost 2 bases and J lost 2; bases outside the gene matches: 3. Germline-derived CDR1 and CDR2 are SGHDT and YYEEEE. Transcripts of RNA were the source for amplifying TCR beta CDR3 regions. First-round RT-PCR employed HTBI primers, with a second-round multiplex PCR after it. One entry per CDR3 protein, called by TCRdb with MiXCR from the multiplex PCR reads. The table lists 580,000 or so distinct CDR3 sequences, about two fifths of them singletons.

Source material: peripheral blood or thyroid tissue (not recorded which). This clonotype originated in an adult man with Graves' hyperthyroidism. The V call is TRBV5-6, the J call TRBJ2-2; 10 nucleotides agree with TRBD1. The CDR3 is CASSLRDRGNTGELFF. In DNA form, the CDR3 reads TGTGCCAGCAGCTTACGGGACAGGGGAAACACCGGGGAGCTGTTTTTT.